This T cell receptor beta chain was observed in a study of human thymus T cells (TCRdb year 2020). Looking at the study overall: The study described the TCR alpha and beta repertoires in roughly 8 infant thymus samples and four matching peripheral blood samples. Donor ages ranging from roughly 6 to 244 days were recorded, and a handful of male and a couple of female infants were included in the cohort.

The thymus tissue came from surgical resects taken out during corrective cardiac surgery. In Finland, the donors were immunologically healthy infants who were having open corrective cardiac surgery for congenital heart defects. Thymocytes were mechanically released from the tissue and were stored as pellets of 10-30 million cells at -70 degrees C. Genomic DNA was extracted from frozen cell pellets with a QIAsymphony instrument. Reading from cysteine to phenylalanine, the CDR3 counts 14 amino acids. Only the CDR3 portion is preserved as DNA: 42 bases, with reading frame beginning at the first base. Germline trimming amounts to 6 bases on V and 8 bases on J, with 9 as the count of junction bases outside the gene matches. From a lookup of the germline V gene, CDR1 and CDR2 are SGHAT and FQNNGV. TCRB and TCRAD loci were amplified from a standardized quantity of quality-controlled genomic DNA using the immunoSEQ multiplex PCR assay. The V(D)J region was spanned by amplicons of a length sufficient to cover the CDR3 and to identify V and J genes. Through the commercial immunoSEQ service, the amplicons were sequenced on an Illumina platform. The source study handled its data this way. Corrections for primer bias and sequencing errors followed previously described methods, while TCRAD and TCRB definitions were based on the IMGT database. immunoSEQ Analyzer 3.0 and VDJTools were used for repertoire analysis, which covered basic statistics, V/J segment usage, diversity estimates, rarefaction and pairwise overlap. To estimate diversity, the Chao1, ChaoE, Efron-Thisted, Shannon and inverse Simpson indices were applied, and diversity was also estimated on datasets down-sampled to the smallest sample. Repertoire overlap was determined by strict matching of CDR3 nucleotide sequence, V gene and J gene, and Jaccard-based multidimensional scaling clustering was applied. TCRdb re-hosts the immuneACCESS table, in-frame sequences only. Its copies lack some clones; in the studies checked, an unresolved V gene accounts for under half of them, and the cause for the rest is not known. Clone size and the V and J calls come from that table; the DNA yielded D and trimming. Present in this sample are some 120,000 clones, about 93% of which were seen just once. Together, the top ten hold more than 0.02% of the sample.

A word on this clone: What this receptor recognizes is not known. No per-base quality is available; no much larger clone lies one base away.

What the authors observed across the whole study: On average, around 810,000 unique TCRB clonotypes were obtained from thymus samples, compared with 75,000 to 90,000 from blood samples. Highly overlapping thymic TCR repertoires among unrelated individuals were reported in the related research. V and J gene segment usage appeared biased in both thymic and peripheral blood repertoires.

The source is a boy younger than two with a congenital heart defect but otherwise immunologically healthy. The sample consisted of thymus tissue. The chain links TRBV11-2 with TRBJ2-1, with 8 bases matching TRBD2. The CDR3 corresponds to CASSQGRGAHEQFF. The DNA is as follows: TGTGCCAGCAGTCAGGGGCGGGGGGCACATGAGCAGTTCTTC.